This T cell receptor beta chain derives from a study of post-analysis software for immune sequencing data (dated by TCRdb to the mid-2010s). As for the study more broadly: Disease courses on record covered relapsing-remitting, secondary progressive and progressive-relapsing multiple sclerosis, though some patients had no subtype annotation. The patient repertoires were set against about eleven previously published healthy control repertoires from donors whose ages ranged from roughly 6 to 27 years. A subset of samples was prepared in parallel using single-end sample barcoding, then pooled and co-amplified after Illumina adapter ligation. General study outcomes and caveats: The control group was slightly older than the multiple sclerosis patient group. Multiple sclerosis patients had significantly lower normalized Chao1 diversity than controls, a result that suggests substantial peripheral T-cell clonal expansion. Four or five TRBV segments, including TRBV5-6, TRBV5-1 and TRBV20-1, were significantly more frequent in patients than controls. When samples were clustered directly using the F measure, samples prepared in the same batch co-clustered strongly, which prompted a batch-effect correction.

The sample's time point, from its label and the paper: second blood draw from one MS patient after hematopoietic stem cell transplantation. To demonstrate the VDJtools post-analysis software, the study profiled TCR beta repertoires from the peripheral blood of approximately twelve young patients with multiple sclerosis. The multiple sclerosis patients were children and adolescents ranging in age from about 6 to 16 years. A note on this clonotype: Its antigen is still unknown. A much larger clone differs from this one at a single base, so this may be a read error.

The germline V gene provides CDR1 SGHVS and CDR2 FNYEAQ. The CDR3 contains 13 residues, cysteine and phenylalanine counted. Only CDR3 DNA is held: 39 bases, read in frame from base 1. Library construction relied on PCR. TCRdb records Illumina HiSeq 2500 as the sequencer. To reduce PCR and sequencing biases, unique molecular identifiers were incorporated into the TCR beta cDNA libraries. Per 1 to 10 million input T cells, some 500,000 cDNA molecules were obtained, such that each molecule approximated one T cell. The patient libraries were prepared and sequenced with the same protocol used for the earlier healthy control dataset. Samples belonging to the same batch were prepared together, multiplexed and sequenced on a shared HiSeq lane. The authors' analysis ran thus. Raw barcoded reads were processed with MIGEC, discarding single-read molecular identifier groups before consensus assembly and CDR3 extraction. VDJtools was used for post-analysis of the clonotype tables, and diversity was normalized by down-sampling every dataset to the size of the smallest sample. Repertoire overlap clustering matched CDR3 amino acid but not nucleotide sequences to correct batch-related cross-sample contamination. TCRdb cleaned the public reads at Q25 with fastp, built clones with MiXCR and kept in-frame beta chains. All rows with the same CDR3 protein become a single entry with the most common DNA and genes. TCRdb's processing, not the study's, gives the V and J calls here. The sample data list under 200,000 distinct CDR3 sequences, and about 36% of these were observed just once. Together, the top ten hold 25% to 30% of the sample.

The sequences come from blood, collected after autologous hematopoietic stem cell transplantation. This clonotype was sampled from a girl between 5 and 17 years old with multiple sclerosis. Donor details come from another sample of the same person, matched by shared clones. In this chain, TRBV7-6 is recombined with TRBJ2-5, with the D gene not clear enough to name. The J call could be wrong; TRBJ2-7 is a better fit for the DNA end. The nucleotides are TGTGCCGGCAGCTTAGGGTCTAGCTACGAGCAGTACTTC. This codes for CAGSLGSSYEQYF.